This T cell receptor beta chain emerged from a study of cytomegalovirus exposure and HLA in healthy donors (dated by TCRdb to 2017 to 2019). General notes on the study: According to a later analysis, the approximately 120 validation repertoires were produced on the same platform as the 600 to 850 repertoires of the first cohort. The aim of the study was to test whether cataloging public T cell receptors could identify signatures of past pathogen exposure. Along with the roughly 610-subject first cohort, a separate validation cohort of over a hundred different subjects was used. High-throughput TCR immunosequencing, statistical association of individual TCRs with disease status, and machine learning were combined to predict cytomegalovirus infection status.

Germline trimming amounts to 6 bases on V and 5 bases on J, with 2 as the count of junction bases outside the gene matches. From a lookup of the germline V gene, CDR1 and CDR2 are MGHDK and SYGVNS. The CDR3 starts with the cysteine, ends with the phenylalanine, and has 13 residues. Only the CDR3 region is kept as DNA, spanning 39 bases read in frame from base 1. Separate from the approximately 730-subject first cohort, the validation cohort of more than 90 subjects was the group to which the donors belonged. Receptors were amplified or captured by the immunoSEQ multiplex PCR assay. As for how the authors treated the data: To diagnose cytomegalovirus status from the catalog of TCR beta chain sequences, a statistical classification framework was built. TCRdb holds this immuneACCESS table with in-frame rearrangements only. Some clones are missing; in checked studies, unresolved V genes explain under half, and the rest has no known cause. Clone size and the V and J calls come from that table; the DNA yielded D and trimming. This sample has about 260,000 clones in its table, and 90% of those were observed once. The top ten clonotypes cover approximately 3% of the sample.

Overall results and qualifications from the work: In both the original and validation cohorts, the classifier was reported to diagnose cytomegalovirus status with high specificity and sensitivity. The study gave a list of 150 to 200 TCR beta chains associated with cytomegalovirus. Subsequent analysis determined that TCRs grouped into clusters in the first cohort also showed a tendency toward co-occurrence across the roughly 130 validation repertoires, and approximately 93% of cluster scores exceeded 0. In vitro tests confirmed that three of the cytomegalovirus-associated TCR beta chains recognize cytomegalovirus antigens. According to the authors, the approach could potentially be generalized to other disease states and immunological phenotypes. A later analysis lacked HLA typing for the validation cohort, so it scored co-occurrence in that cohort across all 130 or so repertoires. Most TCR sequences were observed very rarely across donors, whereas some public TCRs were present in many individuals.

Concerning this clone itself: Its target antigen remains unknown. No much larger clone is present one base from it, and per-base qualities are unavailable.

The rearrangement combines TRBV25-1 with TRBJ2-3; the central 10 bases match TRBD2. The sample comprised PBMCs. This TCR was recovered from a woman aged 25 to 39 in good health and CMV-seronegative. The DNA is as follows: TGTGCCAGCAGACTAGCGGGATTAGATACGCAGTATTTT. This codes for CASRLAGLDTQYF.